The subject of this entry is one T cell receptor (beta chain). Its antigen is as yet unknown. It was with unique molecular identifiers that the TCRbeta library was prepared. MiXCR, run by TCRdb on the PCR reads, gives a single entry per CDR3 protein. The profile shows hundreds of thousands of distinct CDR3 sequences, about 17% of them singletons. This record comes from a study of T-cell reconstitution after alpha-beta-depleted transplantation in children. Study results and limitations: Surviving recipient T cells and thymic progenitors underlay high day-60 TCRbeta diversity in some patients. A year had passed since transplant, and T-cell counts and diversity by then came mostly from newly produced T cells. Reportedly, alpha-beta T cells present about two months post-transplant originated from several hundred expanded clones of graft origin.

The CDR3 length is 14 residues. V lost 6 bases to trimming and J lost 2 bases, with 13 bases between them. In germline, CDR1 is SGHRS, CDR2 YFSETQ. The clonotype was recovered from a boy in the first two years of life who had a stem cell transplant for Wiskott-Aldrich syndrome, so the T cells may come from the graft donor. The chain uses TRBV5-1 and TRBJ2-3; D possibly corresponds to TRBD2 (5 bases). Sequenced material: PBMCs, mostly from graft donor cells, taken 360 days after TCRalphabeta/CD19-depleted stem cell transplant. Written as DNA, the CDR3 is TGCGCCAGCACCCGCGGGTCTCCCACAGATACGCAGTATTTT. Translating it yields CASTRGSPTDTQYF. Combining the CDR3 with reference TRBV5-1 and TRBJ2-3 gives the whole variable domain KAGVTQTPRYLIKTRGQQVTLSCSPISGHRSVSWYQQTPGQGLQFLFEYFSETQRNKGNFPGRFSGRQFSNSRSEMNVSTLELGDSALYLCASTRGSPTDTQYFGPGTRLTVL.